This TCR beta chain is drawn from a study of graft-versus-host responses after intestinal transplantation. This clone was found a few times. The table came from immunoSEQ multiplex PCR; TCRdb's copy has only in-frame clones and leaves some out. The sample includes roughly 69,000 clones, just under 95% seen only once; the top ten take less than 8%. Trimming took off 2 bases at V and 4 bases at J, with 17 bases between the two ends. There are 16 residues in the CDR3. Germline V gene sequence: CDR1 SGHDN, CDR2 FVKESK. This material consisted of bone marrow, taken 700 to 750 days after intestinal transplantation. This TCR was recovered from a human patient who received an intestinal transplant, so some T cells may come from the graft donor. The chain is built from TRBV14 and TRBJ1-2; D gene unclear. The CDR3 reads CASSQRPPGGGYGYTF. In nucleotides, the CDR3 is TGTGCCAGCAGCCAAAGGCCCCCGGGCGGTGGCTATGGCTACACCTTC.